A selection of T cell receptor beta chains follows, all from one sample in a study of beta chain features in type 1 diabetes. Method: immunoSEQ multiplex PCR; TCRdb's copy keeps in-frame clones and lacks some. The sample has hundreds of thousands of clones; 30% are singletons. Sequences were obtained from naive CD4+ T cells from blood. The receptors derive from a man aged 18 to 30 in good health. Each CDR3 is given with its conserved first and last residue. A D gene is named only where the DNA matches it firmly. For some rows the clone size is stated as once, few or many, or as a class when expanded; others skip it.

J | D | size | V | CDR3 | DNA
TRBJ2-5 | TRBD2 | - | TRBV29-1 | CSVERTSGRALETQYF | TGCAGCGTAGAACGGACTAGCGGGAGGGCCTTGGAGACCCAGTACTTC
TRBJ2-3 | - | - | TRBV9 | CASSAGPFASTDTQYF | TGTGCCAGCAGCGCGGGACCATTTGCGAGCACAGATACGCAGTATTTT
TRBJ2-6 | - | - | TRBV6-6 | CASSDGRTGANVLTF | TGTGCCAGCAGTGACGGGCGCACTGGGGCCAACGTCCTGACTTTC
TRBJ2-5 | TRBD1 | - | TRBV25-1 | CASSEFRGWQTQYF | TGTGCCAGCAGTGAATTCAGGGGGTGGCAGACCCAGTACTTC
TRBJ1-5 | - | few | TRBV2 | CASSDRTEFQPQHF | TGTGCCAGCAGTGATCGGACGGAGTTTCAGCCCCAGCATTTT
TRBJ1-5 | - | - | TRBV30 | CAWSGRAGNQPQHF | TGTGCCTGGAGTGGCAGGGCCGGCAATCAGCCCCAGCATTTT
TRBJ2-6 | - | - | TRBV5-4 | CASSSFGTQAGANVLTF | TGTGCCAGCAGCTCCTTCGGGACTCAGGCGGGGGCCAACGTCCTGACTTTC
TRBJ2-1 | - | - | TRBV7-9 | CASSFQTYNEQFF | TGTGCCAGCAGCTTTCAGACCTACAATGAGCAGTTCTTC
TRBJ2-1 | - | few | TRBV2 | CASSEGSGYEQFF | TGTGCCAGCAGTGAAGGAAGCGGGTATGAGCAGTTCTTC
TRBJ1-1 | - | few | TRBV28 | CASSFDGTGMNTEAFF | TGTGCCAGCAGTTTTGACGGGACGGGTATGAACACTGAAGCTTTCTTT
TRBJ1-2 | - | - | TRBV7-9 | CASSLVKGF | TGTGCCAGCAGCTTAGTTAAAGGCTTC
TRBJ1-2 | - | - | TRBV4-2 | CASSQFQGIGGYTF | TGTGCCAGCAGCCAGTTCCAGGGAATTGGTGGCTACACCTTC
TRBJ2-5 | - | - | TRBV5-1 | CASSFQGIQETQYF | TGCGCCAGCAGCTTTCAGGGAATTCAAGAGACCCAGTACTTC
TRBJ2-1 | - | once | TRBV18 | CASSPRITAGDEQFF | TGTGCCAGCTCACCTCGGATCACGGCGGGCGATGAGCAGTTCTTC
TRBJ2-5 | - | - | TRBV9 | CASSVQSQETQYF | TGTGCCAGCAGCGTACAGTCGCAAGAGACCCAGTACTTC
TRBJ1-2 | - | - | TRBV5-1 | CASSEPQGFYTF | TGCGCCAGCAGCGAGCCCCAGGGCTTCTACACCTTC
TRBJ1-2 | - | - | TRBV4-2 | CASSQEEPGGYTF | TGTGCCAGCAGCCAAGAGGAACCGGGCGGCTACACCTTC
TRBJ2-7 | TRBD1 | - | TRBV5-1 | CASSPSTGTGVYEQYF | TGCGCCAGCAGCCCCTCTACCGGGACAGGGGTTTACGAGCAGTACTTC
TRBJ1-5 | - | - | TRBV6-5 | CASSYRYGDQPQHF | TGTGCCAGCAGTTACAGATACGGCGATCAGCCCCAGCATTTT
TRBJ2-3 | TRBD2 | few | TRBV28 | CASSLLRTVAGVF | TGTGCCAGCAGTTTGCTAAGAACGGTAGCGGGAGTTTTT
TRBJ1-3 | TRBD1 | - | TRBV7-2 | CASSLEGAAGNTIYF | TGTGCCAGCAGCTTGGAGGGGGCAGCTGGAAACACCATATATTTT
TRBJ1-1 | - | - | TRBV29-1 | CSVVPQGLINTEAFF | TGCAGCGTTGTCCCACAGGGTCTGATCAACACTGAAGCTTTCTTT
TRBJ2-1 | TRBD2 | few | TRBV4-2 | CASSQASGRPSEQFF | TGTGCCAGCAGCCAAGCTAGCGGGAGGCCGAGTGAGCAGTTCTTC
TRBJ2-7 | - | - | TRBV7-2 | CASSLVDGPYEQYF | TGTGCCAGCAGCTTAGTGGACGGCCCCTACGAGCAGTACTTC
TRBJ2-3 | - | few | TRBV7-2 | CASSLSAATQYF | TGTGCCAGCAGCTTGTCCGCTGCTACGCAGTATTTT
TRBJ2-5 | - | - | TRBV9 | CASSVEGELVAQYF | TGTGCCAGCAGCGTAGAAGGAGAGTTGGTCGCCCAGTACTTC
TRBJ2-5 | - | - | TRBV2 | CASSEYRQETQYF | TGTGCCAGCAGTGAATACAGACAAGAGACCCAGTACTTC
TRBJ2-7 | TRBD2 | - | TRBV5-4 | CASSSESAAGYEQYF | TGTGCCAGCAGCTCCGAGTCTGCAGCGGGGTACGAGCAGTACTTC
TRBJ2-1 | TRBD2 | - | TRBV7-2 | CASSLGGTSGRDEQFF | TGTGCCAGCAGCTTAGGGGGGACTAGCGGGAGGGATGAGCAGTTCTTC
TRBJ1-1 | - | - | TRBV18 | CASSPEGRNTEAFF | TGTGCCAGCTCACCAGAGGGTCGGAACACTGAAGCTTTCTTT
TRBJ2-7 | TRBD2 | - | TRBV30 | CAWGTSGTYEQYF | TGTGCCTGGGGGACTAGCGGAACCTACGAGCAGTACTTC
TRBJ2-2 | - | - | TRBV9 | CASSVGWSGELFF | TGTGCCAGCAGCGTAGGGTGGAGCGGGGAGCTGTTTTTT
TRBJ2-2 | TRBD2 | once | TRBV30 | CACPGTSGRYTGELFF | TGTGCCTGCCCCGGGACTAGCGGGAGATACACCGGGGAGCTGTTTTTT
TRBJ1-1 | - | - | TRBV28 | CASSSLFRGAEAFF | TGTGCCAGCAGTTCCCTCTTTAGGGGCGCTGAAGCTTTCTTT
TRBJ2-1 | TRBD1 | - | TRBV29-1 | CSVEKDRGNEQFF | TGCAGCGTCGAGAAAGACAGGGGGAATGAGCAGTTCTTC
TRBJ2-3 | - | - | TRBV7-2 | CASSSALAPGSDTQYF | TGTGCCAGCAGCTCCGCTCTAGCGCCGGGGTCAGATACGCAGTATTTT
TRBJ1-2 | - | - | TRBV30 | CAWSLVIRAGGYTF | TGTGCCTGGAGCCTTGTGATCCGGGCCGGGGGCTACACCTTC
TRBJ2-7 | - | - | TRBV7-2 | CASSLRPVRSSYEQYF | TGTGCCAGCAGCTTACGACCTGTGAGGAGCTCCTACGAGCAGTACTTC
TRBJ2-1 | - | - | TRBV5-1 | CASSPAGLQGGYNEQFF | TGCGCCAGCAGCCCGGCGGGGTTGCAGGGGGGATACAATGAGCAGTTCTTC
TRBJ2-3 | - | - | TRBV20-1 | CSAQGLGTQYF | TGCAGTGCTCAGGGGCTAGGTACGCAGTATTTT
TRBJ2-7 | - | - | TRBV2 | CASSEQGVQQYF | TGTGCCAGCAGTGAACAGGGCGTCCAGCAGTACTTC
TRBJ1-2 | - | - | TRBV7-3 | CASSEGRIINYGYTF | TGTGCCAGCAGTGAGGGCCGAATCATTAACTATGGCTACACCTTC
TRBJ2-3 | TRBD2 | few | TRBV29-1 | CSTSSGLTDTQYF | TGCAGCACATCTAGCGGCCTCACAGATACGCAGTATTTT
TRBJ2-1 | - | few | TRBV11-1 | CASNGGYNEQFF | TGTGCCAGCAACGGAGGCTACAATGAGCAGTTCTTC
TRBJ2-3 | - | - | TRBV9 | CASSATATDTQYF | TGTGCCAGCAGCGCGACAGCTACAGATACGCAGTATTTT
TRBJ2-5 | - | - | TRBV18 | CASSPNYTQETQYF | TGTGCCAGCTCACCAAACTATACCCAAGAGACCCAGTACTTC
TRBJ2-5 | - | few | TRBV7-9 | CASSLVPETQYF | TGTGCCAGCAGCTTAGTCCCGGAGACCCAGTACTTC
TRBJ2-7 | TRBD2 | few | TRBV30 | CAWSYFGAAGSEQYF | TGTGCCTGGAGTTACTTCGGGGCAGCGGGAAGCGAGCAGTACTTC
TRBJ2-7 | TRBD2 | few | TRBV30 | CAWKPGLASYEQYF | TGTGCCTGGAAACCGGGACTAGCGTCCTACGAGCAGTACTTC
TRBJ1-2 | TRBD1 | - | TRBV30 | CAWSVSWTGNYGYTF | TGTGCCTGGAGTGTATCATGGACAGGGAACTATGGCTACACCTTC
TRBJ2-5 | TRBD2 | - | TRBV2 | CASTRTSGTKGTQYF | TGTGCCAGCACTCGGACTAGCGGGACCAAGGGGACCCAGTACTTC